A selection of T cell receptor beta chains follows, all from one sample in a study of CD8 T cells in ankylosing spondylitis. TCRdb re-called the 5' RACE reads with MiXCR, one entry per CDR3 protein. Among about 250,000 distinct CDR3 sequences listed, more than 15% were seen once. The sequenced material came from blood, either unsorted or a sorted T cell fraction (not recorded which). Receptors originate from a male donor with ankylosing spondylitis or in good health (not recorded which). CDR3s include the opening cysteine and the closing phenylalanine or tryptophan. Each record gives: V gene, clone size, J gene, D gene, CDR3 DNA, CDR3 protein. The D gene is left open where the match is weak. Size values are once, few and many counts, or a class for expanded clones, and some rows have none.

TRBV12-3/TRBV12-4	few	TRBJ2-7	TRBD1	TGTGCCAGCAGTTGGCCGGGACAGGGGGGCTACGAGCAGTACTTC	CASSWPGQGGYEQYF
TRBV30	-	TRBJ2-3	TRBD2	TGTGCCTGGAGTGTAGGAGGGGAGCGACTAGCGGGAGGGCCGCCAGATACGCAGTATTTT	CAWSVGGERLAGGPPDTQYF
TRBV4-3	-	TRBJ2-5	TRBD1	TGCGCCAGCAGCCAGGGACAGATGGGAGAGACCCAGTACTTC	CASSQGQMGETQYF
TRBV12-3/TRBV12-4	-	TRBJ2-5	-	TGTGCCAGCAGTGACCCGGGTTCCCTGCAAGAGACCCAGTACTTC	CASSDPGSLQETQYF
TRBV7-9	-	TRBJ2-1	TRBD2	TGTGCCAGCAGCTTATTCAGCGGGAGTTTTGGGAGTGAGCAGTTCTTC	CASSLFSGSFGSEQFF
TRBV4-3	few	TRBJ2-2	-	TGCGCCAGCAGCCAAGATAACTTGGGAAACACCGGGGAGCTGTTTTTT	CASSQDNLGNTGELFF
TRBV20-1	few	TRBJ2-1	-	TGCAGTGCCAGCCCCTGGGGGAGCAAGAGGAGGGGGAGCTCCTACAATGAGCAGTTCTTC	CSASPWGSKRRGSSYNEQFF
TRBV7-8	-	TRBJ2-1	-	TGTGCCAGCAGCCCGGGCCCGAACTCCTACAATGAGCAGTTCTTC	CASSPGPNSYNEQFF
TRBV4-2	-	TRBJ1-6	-	TGTGCCAGCAGCCAAGACGGGCCCCTGGGGAATTCACCCCTCCACTTT	CASSQDGPLGNSPLHF
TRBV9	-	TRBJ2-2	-	TGTGCCAGCAGCCCGATAAAGCTGGGGTTAGTAGCCGGGGAGCTGTTTTTT	CASSPIKLGLVAGELFF
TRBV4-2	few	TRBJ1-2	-	TGTGCCAGCAGCCCTTTGACAGGTCCTAACTATGGCTACACCTTC	CASSPLTGPNYGYTF
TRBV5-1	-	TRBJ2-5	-	TGCGCCAGCAGCTTTGACATCCACACTCAACAAGAGACCCAGTACTTC	CASSFDIHTQQETQYF
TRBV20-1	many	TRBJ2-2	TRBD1	TGCAGTGCTAGACCACCGGGACAGGAGGCCGGGGAGCTGTTTTTT	CSARPPGQEAGELFF
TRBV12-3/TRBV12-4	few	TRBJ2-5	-	TGTGCCAGCAGCCCAGGGATTGGGACCCAGTACTTC	CASSPGIGTQYF
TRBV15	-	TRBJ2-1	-	TGTGCCACCAGCAGAGATTCGATTTTATCCGGGAGCTCCTACAATGAGCAGTTCTTC	CATSRDSILSGSSYNEQFF
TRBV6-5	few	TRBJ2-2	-	TGTGCCAGCAGTTTGACCAAGAACACCGGGGAGCTGTTTTTT	CASSLTKNTGELFF